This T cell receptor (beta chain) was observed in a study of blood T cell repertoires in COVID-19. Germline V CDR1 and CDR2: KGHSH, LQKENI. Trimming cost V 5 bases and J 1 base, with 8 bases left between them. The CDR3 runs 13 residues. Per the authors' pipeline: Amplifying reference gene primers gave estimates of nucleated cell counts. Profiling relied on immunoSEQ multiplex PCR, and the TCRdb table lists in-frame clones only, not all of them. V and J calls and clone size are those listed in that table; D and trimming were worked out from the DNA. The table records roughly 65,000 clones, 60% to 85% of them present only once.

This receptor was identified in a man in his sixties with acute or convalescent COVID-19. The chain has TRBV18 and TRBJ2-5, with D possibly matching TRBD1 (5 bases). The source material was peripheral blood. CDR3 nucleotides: TGTGCCAGCTCATCGACAGCCCAAGAGACCCAGTACTTC. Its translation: CASSSTAQETQYF. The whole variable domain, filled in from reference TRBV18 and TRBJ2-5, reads NAGVMQNPRHLVRRRGQEARLRCSPMKGHSHVYWYRQLPEEGLKFMVYLQKENIIDESGMPKERFSAEFPKEGPSILRIQQVVRGDSAAYFCASSSTAQETQYFGPGTRLLVL.